A single sample gave rise to the 9 T cell receptor beta chains below, sequenced in a study of blood T cell repertoires in COVID-19. Sequenced by immunoSEQ multiplex PCR; TCRdb stores in-frame clones only, minus some. The repertoire holds under 150,000 clones, with roughly 83% as singletons. The sample taken for sequencing was peripheral blood. The receptor set was obtained from a man aged 55 to 70 with acute or convalescent COVID-19.

The chain recombines TRBV3-1 (or the pseudogene TRBV3-2) with TRBJ2-7, with TRBD1 matching 8 bases. CDR1 and CDR2 (germline): LGHDT, YNNKEL (reference sequence). This CDR3 comprises 16 residues. The V segment lost 4 bases and the J segment 0 bases; nucleotides outside the gene matches: 8. The CDR3 here is CASSPGQGGGSYEQYF. Written as DNA, the CDR3 is TGTGCCAGCAGCCCAGGACAGGGTGGGGGCTCCTACGAGCAGTACTTC.

V is TRBV24-1 and J is TRBJ1-1, with D perhaps TRBD1 (6 bases). Germline V gene data show CDR1 as KGHDR and CDR2 as SFDVKD. V lost 4 bases and J 4 bases, leaving 9 bases between the germline ends. The CDR3 totals 13 residues. The CDR3 sequence: CATSEQGGTEAFF. DNA for the CDR3: TGTGCCACCAGTGAACAGGGCGGCACTGAAGCTTTCTTT.

The chain has TRBV7-3 and TRBJ2-3, with D possibly matching TRBD1 (6 bases). With 5 bases removed from V and 4 bases from J, the gap between germline ends came to 10 bases. This CDR3 region has 13 residues. Per the germline V gene, CDR1 is SGHTA and CDR2 is FQGTGA. In DNA form, the CDR3 reads TGTGCCAGCAGCCCGGACAGCTCAGATACGCAGTATTTT. It encodes CASSPDSSDTQYF.

The chain uses TRBV24-1 and TRBJ2-5, with D tentatively TRBD2 (6 bases). CDR3 length: 15 residues. V gave up 5 bases and J gave up 3 bases, with 15 bases separating them. CDR1 KGHDR and CDR2 SFDVKD come from the germline V gene. CDR3 coding DNA: TGTGCCACCAGTGTTCCGGGGCCGGGGGAAGAGACCCAGTACTTC. It encodes CATSVPGPGEETQYF.

The rearrangement uses TRBV11-3 and TRBJ2-2, with 7 nucleotides matching TRBD1. J gave up 1 base and V 4 bases, and 3 bases lay outside the gene matches. CDR1 and CDR2 (germline): SGHNT, YENEEA. The CDR3 extends over 15 amino acids. CDR3 region: CASSSRTGNTGELFF. The DNA of the CDR3 is TGTGCCAGCAGCTCGCGGACAGGGAACACCGGGGAGCTGTTTTTT.

Note on this clone: Different DNA sequences within this sample yield the same CDR3. The chain has TRBV27 and TRBJ2-5, with 7 bases matching TRBD1. The V and J ends lost 3 bases and 4 bases, in that order; junction bases with no gene match: 2. The CDR3 sequence is 13 residues long. Germline CDR1 is MNHEY and CDR2 is SMNVEV (reference sequence). The CDR3 protein is CASSLTGPETQYF. Written as DNA, the CDR3 is TGTGCCAGCAGTTTGACAGGGCCAGAGACCCAGTACTTC.

The gene calls are TRBV19 and TRBJ2-3, with TRBD1 identical over 8 bases. This CDR3 is 15 amino acids long. Germline values: CDR1 LNHDA, CDR2 SQIVND (reference sequence). V lost 5 bases to trimming and J lost 6 bases; unmatched junction nucleotides: 10. CDR3 protein: CASSLRTGPMDTQYF. The DNA of the CDR3 is TGTGCCAGTAGTCTCCGGACAGGGCCGATGGATACGCAGTATTTT.

In this sample, this clone turned up a few times. V and J are TRBV12-3 or TRBV12-4 and TRBJ2-2, with D unresolved. The CDR3 runs to 13 residues. V lost 2 bases to trimming and J lost 7 bases, with 8 bases between them. The CDR3 DNA reads as TGTGCCAGCAGTTTAAAGCCTGGCGGGGAGCTGTTTTTT. This codes for CASSLKPGGELFF.

V and J are TRBV7-9 and TRBJ1-1; no firm D call. Trimming removed 3 bases at V and 5 bases at J, with 10 bases between. The CDR3 is made up of 13 amino acids. The germline V gene encodes CDR1 SEHNR and CDR2 FQNEAQ (reference sequence). CDR3 loop: CASSFGGQTEAFF. DNA of the CDR3: TGTGCCAGCAGCTTTGGAGGGCAGACTGAAGCTTTCTTT.